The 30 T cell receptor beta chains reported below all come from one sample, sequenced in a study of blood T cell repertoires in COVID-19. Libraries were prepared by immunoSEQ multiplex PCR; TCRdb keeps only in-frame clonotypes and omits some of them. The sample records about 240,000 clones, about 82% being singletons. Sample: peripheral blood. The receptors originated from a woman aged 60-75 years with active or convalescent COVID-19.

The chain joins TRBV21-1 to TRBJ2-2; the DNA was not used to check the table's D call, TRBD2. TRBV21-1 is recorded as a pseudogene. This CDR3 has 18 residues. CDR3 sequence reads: CASSTGLAGSSNTGELFF. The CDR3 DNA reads TGTGCCAGCAGCACGGGACTAGCGGGTTCTTCGAACACCGGGGAGCTGTTTTTT.

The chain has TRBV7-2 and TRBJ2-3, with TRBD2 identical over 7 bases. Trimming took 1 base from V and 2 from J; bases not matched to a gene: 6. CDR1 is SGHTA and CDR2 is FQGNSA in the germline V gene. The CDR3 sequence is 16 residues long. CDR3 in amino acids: CASSLGRTSFTDTQYF. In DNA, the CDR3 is TGTGCCAGCAGCTTAGGAAGGACTAGTTTCACAGATACGCAGTATTTT.

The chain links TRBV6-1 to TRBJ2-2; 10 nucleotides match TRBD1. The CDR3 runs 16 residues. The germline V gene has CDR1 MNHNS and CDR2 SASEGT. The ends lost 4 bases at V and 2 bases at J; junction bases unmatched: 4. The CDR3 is CASSGDRGFNTGELFF. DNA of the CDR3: TGTGCCAGCAGTGGGGACAGGGGCTTTAACACCGGGGAGCTGTTTTTT.

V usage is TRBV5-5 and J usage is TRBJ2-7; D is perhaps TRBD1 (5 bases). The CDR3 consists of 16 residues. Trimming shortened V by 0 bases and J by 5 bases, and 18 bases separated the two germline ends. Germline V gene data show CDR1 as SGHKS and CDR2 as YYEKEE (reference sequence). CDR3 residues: CASSLDSVVDIDEQYV. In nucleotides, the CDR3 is TGTGCCAGCAGCTTGGATTCGGTCGTGGACATTGACGAGCAGTACGTC.

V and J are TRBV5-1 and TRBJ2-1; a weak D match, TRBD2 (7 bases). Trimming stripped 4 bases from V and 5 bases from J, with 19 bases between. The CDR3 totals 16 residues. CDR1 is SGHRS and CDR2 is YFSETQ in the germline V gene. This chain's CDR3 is CASSPGAGEGHNEQFF. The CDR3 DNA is TGCGCCAGCAGCCCGGGGGCAGGGGAGGGACACAATGAGCAGTTCTTC.

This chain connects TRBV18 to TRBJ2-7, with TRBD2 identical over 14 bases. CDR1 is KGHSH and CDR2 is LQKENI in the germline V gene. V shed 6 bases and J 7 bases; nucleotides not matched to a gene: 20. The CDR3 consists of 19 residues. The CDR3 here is CASSLSPGLAGDTAREQYF. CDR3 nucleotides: TGTGCCAGCTCCCTTTCTCCGGGACTAGCGGGAGACACGGCGAGGGAGCAGTACTTC.

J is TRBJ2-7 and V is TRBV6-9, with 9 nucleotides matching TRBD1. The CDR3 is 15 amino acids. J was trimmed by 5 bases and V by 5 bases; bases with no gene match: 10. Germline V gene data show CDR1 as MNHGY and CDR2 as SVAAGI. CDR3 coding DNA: TGTGCCAGCAGTCCCCTTGGGACAGGGCTCCACGAGCAGTACTTC. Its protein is CASSPLGTGLHEQYF.

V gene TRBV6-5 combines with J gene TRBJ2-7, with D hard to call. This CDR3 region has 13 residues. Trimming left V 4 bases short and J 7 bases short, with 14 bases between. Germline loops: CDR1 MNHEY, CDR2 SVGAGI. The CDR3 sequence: CASSSHPVREQYF. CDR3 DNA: TGTGCCAGCAGTTCCCACCCCGTCCGGGAGCAGTACTTC.

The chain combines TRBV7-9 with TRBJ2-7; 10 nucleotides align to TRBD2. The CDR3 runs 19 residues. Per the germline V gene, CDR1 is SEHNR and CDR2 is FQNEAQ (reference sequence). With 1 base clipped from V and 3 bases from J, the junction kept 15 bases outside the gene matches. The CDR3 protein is CASSLEGAGVLAGGYEQYF. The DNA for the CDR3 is TGTGCCAGCAGCTTAGAGGGGGCGGGCGTTTTAGCGGGAGGCTACGAGCAGTACTTC. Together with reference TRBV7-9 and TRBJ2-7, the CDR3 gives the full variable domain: DTGVSQNPRHKITKRGQNVTFRCDPISEHNRLYWYRQTLGQGPEFLTYFQNEAQLEKSRLLSDRFSAERPKGSFSTLEIQRTEQGDSAMYLCASSLEGAGVLAGGYEQYFGPGTRLTVT.

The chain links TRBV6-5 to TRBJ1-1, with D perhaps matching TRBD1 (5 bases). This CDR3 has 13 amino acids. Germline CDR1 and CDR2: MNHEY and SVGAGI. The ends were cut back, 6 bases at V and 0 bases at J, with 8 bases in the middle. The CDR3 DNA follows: TGTGCCAGCAGCTCAGGGTTGAACACTGAAGCTTTCTTT. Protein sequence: CASSSGLNTEAFF.

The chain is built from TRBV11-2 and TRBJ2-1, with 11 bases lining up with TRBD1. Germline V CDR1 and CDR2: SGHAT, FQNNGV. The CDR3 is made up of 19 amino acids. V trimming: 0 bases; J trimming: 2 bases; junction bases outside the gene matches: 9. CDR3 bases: TGTGCCAGCAGCTTAGATCGTTGGGGACAGGGGGGAACCTACAATGAGCAGTTCTTC. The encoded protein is CASSLDRWGQGGTYNEQFF.

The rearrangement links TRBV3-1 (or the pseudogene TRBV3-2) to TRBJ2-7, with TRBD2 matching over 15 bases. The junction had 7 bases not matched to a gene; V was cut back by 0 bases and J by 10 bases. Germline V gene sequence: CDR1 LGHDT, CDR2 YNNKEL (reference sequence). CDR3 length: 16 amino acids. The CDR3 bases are TGTGCCAGCAGCCAAGATCCGGGACTAGCGGGAGGACCACAGTACTTC. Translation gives CASSQDPGLAGGPQYF.

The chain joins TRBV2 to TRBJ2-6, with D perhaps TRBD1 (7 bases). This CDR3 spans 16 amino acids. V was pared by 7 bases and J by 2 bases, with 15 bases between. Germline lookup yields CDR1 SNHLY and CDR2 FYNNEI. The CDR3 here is CASKRQGGTGANVLTF. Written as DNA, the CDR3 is TGTGCCAGCAAGAGACAGGGAGGAACTGGGGCCAACGTCCTGACTTTC.

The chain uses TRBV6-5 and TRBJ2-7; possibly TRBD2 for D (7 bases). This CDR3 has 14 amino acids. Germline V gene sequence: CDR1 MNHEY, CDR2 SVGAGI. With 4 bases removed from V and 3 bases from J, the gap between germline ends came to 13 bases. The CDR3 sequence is CASSLGGGFYEQYV. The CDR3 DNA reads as TGTGCCAGCAGTTTGGGGGGGGGCTTCTACGAGCAGTACGTC.

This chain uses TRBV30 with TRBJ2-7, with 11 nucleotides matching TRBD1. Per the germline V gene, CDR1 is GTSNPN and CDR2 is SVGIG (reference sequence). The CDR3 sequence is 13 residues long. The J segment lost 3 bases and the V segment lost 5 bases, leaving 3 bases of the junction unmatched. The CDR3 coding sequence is TGTGCCTGGGGACAGGGGGCCGGCTACGAGCAGTACTTC. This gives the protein CAWGQGAGYEQYF. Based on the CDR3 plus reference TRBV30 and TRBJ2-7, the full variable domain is SQTIHQWPATLVQPVGSPLSLECTVEGTSNPNLYWYRQAAGRGLQLLFYSVGIGQISSEVPQNLSASRPQDRQFILSSKKLLLSDSGFYLCAWGQGAGYEQYFGPGTRLTVT.

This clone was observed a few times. CDR3 in DNA: TGTGCCAGCACTATGGGGGGCACCATATATTTT. Its protein product is CASTMGGTIYF. The rearrangement uses TRBV7-9 and TRBJ1-3; possibly TRBD1 for D (5 bases). Per the germline V gene, CDR1 is SEHNR and CDR2 is FQNEAQ (reference sequence). The CDR3 runs to 11 residues. V was cut by 7 bases and J by 9 bases, with 10 bases left in between.

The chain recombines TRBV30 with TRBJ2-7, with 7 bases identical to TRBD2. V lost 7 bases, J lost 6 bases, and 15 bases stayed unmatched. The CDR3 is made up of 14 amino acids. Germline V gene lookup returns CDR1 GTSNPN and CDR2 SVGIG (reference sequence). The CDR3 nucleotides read TGTGCCTCCTCGACGGGAGCGGGACTACTCGAGCAGTACTTC. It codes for CASSTGAGLLEQYF. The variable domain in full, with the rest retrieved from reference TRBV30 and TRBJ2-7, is SQTIHQWPATLVQPVGSPLSLECTVEGTSNPNLYWYRQAAGRGLQLLFYSVGIGQISSEVPQNLSASRPQDRQFILSSKKLLLSDSGFYLCASSTGAGLLEQYFGPGTRLTVT.

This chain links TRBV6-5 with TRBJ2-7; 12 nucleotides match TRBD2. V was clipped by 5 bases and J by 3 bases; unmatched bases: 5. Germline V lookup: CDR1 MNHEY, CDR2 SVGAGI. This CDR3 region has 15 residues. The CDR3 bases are TGTGCCAGCAGTCCGACGACTAGCGGGAGCTACGAGCAGTACTTC. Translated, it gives CASSPTTSGSYEQYF.

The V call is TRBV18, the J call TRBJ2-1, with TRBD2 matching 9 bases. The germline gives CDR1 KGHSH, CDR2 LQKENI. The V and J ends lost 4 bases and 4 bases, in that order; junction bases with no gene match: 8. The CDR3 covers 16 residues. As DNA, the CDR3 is TGTGCCAGCTCACTAATTCCTAGCGGGAAGTACAATGAGCAGTTCTTC. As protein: CASSLIPSGKYNEQFF.

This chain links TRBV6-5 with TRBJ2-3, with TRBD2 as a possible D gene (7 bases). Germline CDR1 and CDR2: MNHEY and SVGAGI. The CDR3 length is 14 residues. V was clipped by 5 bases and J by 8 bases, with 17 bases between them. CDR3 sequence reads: CASSPPGGRGTQYF. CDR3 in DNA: TGTGCCAGCAGTCCTCCGGGGGGCAGGGGTACGCAGTATTTT.

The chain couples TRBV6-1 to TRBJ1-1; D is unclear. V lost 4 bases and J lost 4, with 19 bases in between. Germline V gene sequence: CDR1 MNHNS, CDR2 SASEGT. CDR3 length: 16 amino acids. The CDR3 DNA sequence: TGTGCCAGCAGTGGTAACCCGGGAATGGGAGCCACTGAAGCTTTCTTT. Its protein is CASSGNPGMGATEAFF.

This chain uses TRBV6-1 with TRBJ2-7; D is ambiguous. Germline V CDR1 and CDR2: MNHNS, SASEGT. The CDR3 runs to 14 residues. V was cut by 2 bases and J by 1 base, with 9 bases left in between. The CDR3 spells CASSELVQSYEQYV. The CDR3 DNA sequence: TGTGCCAGCAGTGAATTGGTACAGTCCTACGAGCAGTACGTC.

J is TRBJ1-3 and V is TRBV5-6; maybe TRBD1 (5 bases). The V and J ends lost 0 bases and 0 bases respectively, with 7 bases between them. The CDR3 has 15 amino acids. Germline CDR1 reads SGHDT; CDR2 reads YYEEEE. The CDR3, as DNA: TGTGCCAGCAGCTTGGACAGGTTCTCTGGAAACACCATATATTTT. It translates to CASSLDRFSGNTIYF.

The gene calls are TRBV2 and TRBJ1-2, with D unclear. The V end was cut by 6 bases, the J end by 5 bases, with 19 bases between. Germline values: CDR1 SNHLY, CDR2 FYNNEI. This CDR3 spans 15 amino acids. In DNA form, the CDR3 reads TGTGCCAGCAGCGCAGCCCGGGAAGCGTTGTATGGCTACACCTTC. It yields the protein CASSAAREALYGYTF.

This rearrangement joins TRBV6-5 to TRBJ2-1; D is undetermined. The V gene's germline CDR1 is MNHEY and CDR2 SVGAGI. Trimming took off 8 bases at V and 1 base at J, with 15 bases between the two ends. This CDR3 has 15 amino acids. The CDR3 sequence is CASRIRRGSYNEQFF. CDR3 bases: TGTGCCAGCCGAATCAGGCGTGGATCCTACAATGAGCAGTTCTTC.

Here the CDR3 DNA reads TGTGCCAGCAGTGAGTACAGGATGAGCTCCTACGAGCAGTACGTC. Amino acids: CASSEYRMSSYEQYV. The J gene is TRBJ2-7, the V gene TRBV6-1; perhaps TRBD1 as D (5 bases). CDR3 size: 15 residues. With 3 bases removed from V and 0 bases from J, the gap between germline ends came to 12 bases. Germline loops: CDR1 MNHNS, CDR2 SASEGT.

The CDR3 DNA sequence: TGTGCCAGTAGTAGACAGGGATTGGACTATGGCTACACCTTC. Residues: CASSRQGLDYGYTF. The chain uses TRBV19 and TRBJ1-2; 7 bases line up with TRBD1. Unmatched junction bases numbered 5, after V lost 4 bases and J lost 3 bases. CDR3 length equals 14 residues. Germline V gene lookup returns CDR1 LNHDA and CDR2 SQIVND (reference sequence).

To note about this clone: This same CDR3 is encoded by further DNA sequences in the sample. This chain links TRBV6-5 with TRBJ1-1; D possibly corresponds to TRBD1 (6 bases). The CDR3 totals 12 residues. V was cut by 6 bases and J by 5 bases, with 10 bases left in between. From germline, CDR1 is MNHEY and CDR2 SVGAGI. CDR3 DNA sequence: TGTGCCAGCAGCCGAAGGGGGACTGAAGCTTTCTTT. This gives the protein CASSRRGTEAFF.

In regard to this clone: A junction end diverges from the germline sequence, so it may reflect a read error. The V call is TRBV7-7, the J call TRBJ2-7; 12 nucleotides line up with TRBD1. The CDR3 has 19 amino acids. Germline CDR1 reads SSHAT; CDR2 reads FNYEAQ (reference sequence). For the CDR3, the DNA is TGTGCTAGCAGCTTAGCTCGGGACAGGGGGCGGTTTGGATCCTACGAGCAGTACTTC. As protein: CASSLARDRGRFGSYEQYF. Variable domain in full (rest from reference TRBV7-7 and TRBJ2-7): GAGVSQSPRYKVTKRGQDVTLRCDPISSHATLYWYQQALGQGPEFLTYFNYEAQPDKSGLPSDRFSAERPEGSISTLTIQRTEQRDSAMYRCASSLARDRGRFGSYEQYFGPGTRLTVT.

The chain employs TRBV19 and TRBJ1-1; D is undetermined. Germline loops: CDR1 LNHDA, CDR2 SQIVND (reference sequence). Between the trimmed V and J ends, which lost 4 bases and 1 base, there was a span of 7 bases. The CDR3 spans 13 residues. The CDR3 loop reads CASSRTRNTEAFF. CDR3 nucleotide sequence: TGTGCCAGTAGTAGGACTAGGAACACTGAAGCTTTCTTT.